A selection of T cell receptor beta chains follows, all from one sample in a study of shared clonotypes between healthy human individuals. The method was immunoSEQ multiplex PCR; TCRdb's version includes in-frame clones alone and lacks a portion of them. This table holds approximately 2,200,000 clones, around 93% found once. Sequenced sample: naive CD8+ T cells from PBMCs. The receptors originated from a man between 18 and 35 years old in good health. Some clones in this sample may be carry-over from other donors' samples. Each CDR3 is given with its conserved first and last residue. Fields, in order: V gene, J gene, clone size, CDR3 length, CDR3 protein. Size tells how often a clone was seen (once, few, many) or the class of an expanded clone, and some rows leave it out.

TRBV6-5,TRBJ2-5,.,15,CAASNWTADRETQYF
TRBV13,TRBJ2-7,.,14,CASSWRTSEGEQYF
TRBV9,TRBJ2-1,once,15,CASSAGTSGNSEQFF
TRBV7-7,TRBJ2-2,.,12,CASTPSPGELFF
TRBV7-9,TRBJ2-7,.,16,CASSLGGTKDSYEQYF
TRBV21-1,TRBJ2-2,.,14,CASSKERNTGELFF
TRBV7-9,TRBJ2-3,once,17,CASTEGVGGPWTDTQYF
TRBV10-2,TRBJ2-7,.,15,CASSHGDSLSYEQYF
TRBV19,TRBJ2-1,.,12,CASSIDNRDLFF
TRBV28,TRBJ2-1,.,14,CASSPRGSYNEQFF
TRBV6-5,TRBJ1-2,.,16,CASSYREGQGRNGYTF
TRBV15,TRBJ2-7,.,13,CATSRSLSHEQYF
TRBV19,TRBJ2-7,.,13,CASTPGTVYEQYF
TRBV9,TRBJ2-1,.,12,CASSSQANEQFF
TRBV9,TRBJ1-5,.,16,CASSPGGQGSNQPQHF